This TCR beta chain comes out of a study of shared clonotypes between healthy human individuals. Study overall: The donors, a couple of women and three men, were aged 18 to 49. Findings and limits, study-wide: Clonotype sharing across a few donors was observed for around 5% of naive CD4 clonotypes.

Germline V lookup: CDR1 DFQATT, CDR2 SNEGSKA (reference sequence). The CDR3 consists of 10 residues. V shed 6 bases and J shed 6 bases, with 9 bases lying between them. For this clone: Its antigen is not identified. Other DNA sequences in the sample encode the same CDR3.

All participating donors were Caucasian adults from Nashville, Tennessee. CD4+ cells were split into CD45RA+ naive and CD45RA-negative memory subsets. Clones were read by immunoSEQ multiplex PCR, and TCRdb kept only the in-frame ones, dropping some. The sample contains roughly 2.5 million clones, around nine tenths of which appear only once. This receptor was obtained from a man aged 18 to 30 in good health. The V call is TRBV20-1, the J call TRBJ2-7; a weak D match, TRBD1 (5 bases). Sequenced material: naive CD4+ T cells sorted from blood. Sample subset: CD45RA+ positively selected. CDR3 nucleotides: TGCAGTGCGCTTAGGGGCGAGCAGTACTTC. Protein: CSALRGEQYF.